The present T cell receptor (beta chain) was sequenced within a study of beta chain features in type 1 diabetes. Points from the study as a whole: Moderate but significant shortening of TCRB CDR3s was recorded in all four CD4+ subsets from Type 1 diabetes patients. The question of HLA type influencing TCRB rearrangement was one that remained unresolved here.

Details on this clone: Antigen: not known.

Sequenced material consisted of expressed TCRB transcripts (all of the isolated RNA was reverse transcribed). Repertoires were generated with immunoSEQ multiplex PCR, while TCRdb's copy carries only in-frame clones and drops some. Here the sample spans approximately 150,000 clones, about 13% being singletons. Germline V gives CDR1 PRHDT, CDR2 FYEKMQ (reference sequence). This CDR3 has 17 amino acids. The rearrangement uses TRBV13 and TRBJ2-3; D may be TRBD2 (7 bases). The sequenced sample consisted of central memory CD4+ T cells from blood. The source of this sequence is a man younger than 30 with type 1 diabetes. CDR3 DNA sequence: TGTGCGGGGGGGCGGAGAACGTTTTCGACGCCCACAGATACGCAGTATTTT. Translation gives CAGGRRTFSTPTDTQYF.